The T cell receptor (beta chain) described here comes from a study of shared clonotypes between healthy human individuals. Study results and caveats: Among non-shared clonotypes, generation probabilities were lower than among those shared by all four donors. A handful of donors held approximately 5% of naive CD4 clonotypes in common.

Adult Caucasians living in Nashville, Tennessee made up all of the donors. TCRdb's table, derived via immunoSEQ multiplex PCR, lists solely in-frame clones and lacks some. The data hold roughly 2.5 million clones, with roughly 92% observed a single time. Germline CDR1 MNHNS, CDR2 SASEGT. This CDR3 has 16 amino acids. Trimming pared 1 base from V and 0 bases from J, leaving 12 bases between. On this clone itself: The antigen is not known.

This chain connects TRBV6-1 to TRBJ2-5; D gene unclear. The sequence came from a man in his late teens or twenties in good health. The sample consisted of naive CD4+ T cells sorted from blood. Subset described: CD45RA+ positively selected. CDR3 nucleotide sequence: TGTGCCAGCAGTGAAGGGGGTTTTTTGTACCAAGAGACCCAGTACTTC. It specifies CASSEGGFLYQETQYF.